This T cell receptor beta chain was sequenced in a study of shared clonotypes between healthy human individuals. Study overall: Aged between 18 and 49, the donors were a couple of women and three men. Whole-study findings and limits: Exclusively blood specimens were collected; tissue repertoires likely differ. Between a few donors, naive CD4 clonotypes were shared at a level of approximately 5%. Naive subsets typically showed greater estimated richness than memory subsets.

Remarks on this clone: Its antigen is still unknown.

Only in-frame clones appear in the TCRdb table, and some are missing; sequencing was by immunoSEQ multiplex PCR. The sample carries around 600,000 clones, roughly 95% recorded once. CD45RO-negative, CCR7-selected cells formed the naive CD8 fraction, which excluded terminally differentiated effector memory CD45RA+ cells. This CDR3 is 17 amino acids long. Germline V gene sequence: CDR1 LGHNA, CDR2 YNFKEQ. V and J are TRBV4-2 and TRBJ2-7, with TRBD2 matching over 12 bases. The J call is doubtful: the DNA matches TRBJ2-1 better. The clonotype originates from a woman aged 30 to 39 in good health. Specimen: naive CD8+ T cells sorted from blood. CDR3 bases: TGTGCCAGCAGCCAATCCGGGACTAGCGGGCTGTACAATGAGCAGTTCTTC. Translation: CASSQSGTSGLYNEQFF.